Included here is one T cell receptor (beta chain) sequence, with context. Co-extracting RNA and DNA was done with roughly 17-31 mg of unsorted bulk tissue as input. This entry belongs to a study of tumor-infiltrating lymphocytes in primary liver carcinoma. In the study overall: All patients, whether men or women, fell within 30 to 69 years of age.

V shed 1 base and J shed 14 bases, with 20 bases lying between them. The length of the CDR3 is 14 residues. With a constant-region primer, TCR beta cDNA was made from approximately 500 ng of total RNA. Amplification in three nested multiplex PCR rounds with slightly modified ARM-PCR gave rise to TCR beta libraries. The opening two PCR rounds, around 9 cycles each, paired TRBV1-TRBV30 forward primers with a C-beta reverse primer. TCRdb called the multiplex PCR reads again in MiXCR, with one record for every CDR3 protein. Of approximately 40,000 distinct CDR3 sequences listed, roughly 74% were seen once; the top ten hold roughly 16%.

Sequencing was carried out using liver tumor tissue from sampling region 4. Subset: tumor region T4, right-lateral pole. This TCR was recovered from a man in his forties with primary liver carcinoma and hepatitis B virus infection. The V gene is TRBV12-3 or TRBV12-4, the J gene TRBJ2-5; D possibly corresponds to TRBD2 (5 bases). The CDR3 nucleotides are TGTGCCAGCAGTTTAGGAGCCACCTCTCGGACTCAATACTTC. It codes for CASSLGATSRTQYF.